The clone carrying this T cell receptor beta chain was counted a few times. The antigen is unknown. A much bigger clone sits one base away, suggesting this may be a read error. These data originate in a study of CD8 T cells in ankylosing spondylitis. General study points: Reportedly, disease-linked clones are significantly enriched in ankylosing spondylitis patients' matched synovial fluid.

CDR1 is SGHRS and CDR2 is YFSETQ in the germline V gene. The CDR3 is made up of 15 amino acids. J lost 1 base, V lost 0 bases, and 2 bases had no gene match. TCRdb processed the 5' RACE reads anew with MiXCR; each CDR3 protein has one entry. Of 200,000 to 250,000 distinct CDR3 sequences in the sample, 10% were seen once. The sample taken for sequencing was blood, either unsorted or a sorted T cell fraction (not recorded which). The V and J genes are TRBV5-1 and TRBJ1-1, with 8 bases aligning to TRBD1. The receptor was derived from a male donor with ankylosing spondylitis or in good health (not recorded which). The CDR3 loop reads CASSLGQGWNTEAFF. The CDR3 DNA follows: TGCGCCAGCAGCTTGGGACAGGGGTGGAACACTGAAGCTTTCTTT. The full variable domain, in which reference TRBV5-1 and TRBJ1-1 provide the parts outside the CDR3, is KAGVTQTPRYLIKTRGQQVTLSCSPISGHRSVSWYQQTPGQGLQFLFEYFSETQRNKGNFPGRFSGRQFSNSRSEMNVSTLELGDSALYLCASSLGQGWNTEAFFGQGTRLTVV.